A selection of T cell receptor beta chains follows, all from one sample in a study of long-term antiretroviral therapy in people with HIV. Only in-frame clones appear in the TCRdb table, and some are missing; sequencing was by immunoSEQ multiplex PCR. The sample has tens of thousands of clones, about 80% seen once. The sample here was unsorted PBMCs, taken 1.1 years before starting antiretroviral therapy. The receptors originated from a woman aged 40 to 50 with HIV. Both conserved end residues are part of each CDR3. The D gene is left open where the match is weak.

cdr3_nt cdr3_aa v_call d_call j_call cdr3_length
TGTGCCAGCGGGACCGAATCCAGCTCCTATAATTCACCCCTCCACTTT CASGTESSSYNSPLHF TRBV11-2 NA TRBJ1-6 16
TGTGCCAGCAGTCCTCTGGGACAGGGGTACAATGAGCAGTTCTTC CASSPLGQGYNEQFF TRBV2 TRBD1 TRBJ2-1 15
TGTGCCAGCAGTGAAGGGGGAGAGGGCTACACCTTC CASSEGGEGYTF TRBV25-1 NA TRBJ1-2 12
TGTGCCAGCAGTGGGGACGGTGCGTGGGAGCAGTACTTC CASSGDGAWEQYF TRBV25-1 NA TRBJ2-7 13
TGTGCCAGCAGCTCGAGAACAGGAGTAAGAAATGATGGCTACACCTTC CASSSRTGVRNDGYTF TRBV7-8 NA TRBJ1-2 16
TGTGCCAGCACCTTGAGGGCTATGAATCAGCCCCAGCATTTT CASTLRAMNQPQHF TRBV6-1 NA TRBJ1-5 14
TGCAGCGTTGCCCCGGGACTAGAACTCTACGAGCAGTACTTC CSVAPGLELYEQYF TRBV29-1 TRBD2 TRBJ2-7 14
TGTGCCAGCAGCGTGGGTTGGGACAATTCATACAATGAGCAGTTCTTC CASSVGWDNSYNEQFF TRBV9 NA TRBJ2-1 16
TGTGCCAGTAGTATAAATTCAGGGGCAACTTACAATGAGCAGTTCTTC CASSINSGATYNEQFF TRBV19 NA TRBJ2-1 16
TGTGCCAGCAGCTTGCTCCGGACAGGGCGCGGGACCGGGGAGCTGTTTTTT CASSLLRTGRGTGELFF TRBV5-4 TRBD1 TRBJ2-2 17
TGTGCCAGCAGCCCCGGGGCTGAGCAGTTCTTC CASSPGAEQFF TRBV6-5 NA TRBJ2-1 11